The 32 T cell receptor beta chains below come from one sample, sequenced in a study of T cells expressing NK-cell markers. TCRdb reanalyzed the 5' RACE reads, giving one entry per CDR3 protein sequence and no DNA. Recorded here are approximately 550,000 distinct CDR3 sequences; the top ten clones represent around 4%. The material sequenced was blood T cells: a sorted CD56 or NKG2C T cell subset, CD4+ or CD8+ T cells, or bulk PBMC T cells (not recorded which). These receptors all stem from a man aged 18 to 35 in good health.

This chain connects TRBV18 to TRBJ2-1; TCRdb's D call of TRBD2 is untestable without DNA. Germline CDR1 and CDR2: KGHSH and LQKENI. The length of the CDR3 is 18 residues. The CDR3 sequence: CASSPPTSGRAWYNEQFF. Using reference TRBV18 and TRBJ2-1 for the parts outside the CDR3, the full variable domain is NAGVMQNPRHLVRRRGQEARLRCSPMKGHSHVYWYRQLPEEGLKFMVYLQKENIIDESGMPKERFSAEFPKEGPSILRIQQVVRGDSAAYFCASSPPTSGRAWYNEQFFGPGTRLTVL.

The V gene is TRBV28, the J gene TRBJ2-3; TCRdb reports TRBD1, a call that lacks DNA to check it against. Germline loops: CDR1 MDHEN, CDR2 SYDVKM. This CDR3 is built from 15 residues. CDR3 loop: CASSAQGASTDTQYF.

The chain employs TRBV29-1 and TRBJ2-3; TCRdb designates TRBD1, a call that cannot be tested without DNA. The germline V gene encodes CDR1 SQVTM and CDR2 ANQGSEA. CDR3 length equals 14 residues. The CDR3: CSLQVGGHSDTQYF.

The rearrangement uses TRBV5-6 and TRBJ2-5; TCRdb lists TRBD2, though no DNA is available to test this call. The CDR3 covers 17 residues. The germline V gene has CDR1 SGHDT and CDR2 YYEEEE. CDR3 in amino acids: CASSLALAETFQETQYF.

This chain connects TRBV28 to TRBJ2-1; the D call of TRBD2 rests on TCRdb alone, since no DNA is present to check it. Germline lookup yields CDR1 MDHEN and CDR2 SYDVKM. The CDR3 consists of 13 residues. CDR3 sequence: CASSPLAGEMWFF.

V is TRBV6-1 and J is TRBJ2-5; TCRdb reports TRBD1, a call that lacks DNA to check it against. The CDR3 extends over 15 amino acids. Looked up from germline, CDR1 is MNHNS and CDR2 is SASEGT. The CDR3 is CASRKRDTLQETQYF.

The V and J genes are TRBV27 and TRBJ2-1; lacking DNA, the TRBD2 call made by TCRdb goes unchecked. CDR1 and CDR2 (germline): MNHEY, SMNVEV (reference sequence). CDR3 length: 16 amino acids. This chain's CDR3 is CASSLSGGGPSREQFF.

The chain has TRBV24-1 and TRBJ2-5. Germline CDR1 KGHDR, CDR2 SFDVKD. The CDR3 totals 13 residues. The CDR3 region is CATRDSNQETQYF.

The chain joins TRBV11-1 to TRBJ2-6; the TCRdb call, TRBD1, lacks DNA for checking. The CDR3 contains 19 residues. From germline, CDR1 is SGHAT and CDR2 FQDESV (reference sequence). The CDR3 protein is CASSPGPWTLKSGANVLTF.

The gene calls are TRBV7-2 and TRBJ1-4; checking the TCRdb D call of TRBD1 is not possible without DNA. Germline V CDR1 and CDR2: SGHTA, FQGNSA. CDR3 length equals 13 residues. The CDR3 loop is CASSLGRREKLFF.

V gene TRBV5-5 combines with J gene TRBJ2-1; TCRdb proposes TRBD2, but this gene call is untestable without DNA. The CDR3 loop spans 16 amino acids. In germline, CDR1 is SGHKS, CDR2 YYEKEE (reference sequence). CDR3 protein: CASSLVAGGPFNEQFF.

J is TRBJ1-1 and V is TRBV9; TCRdb designates TRBD1, a call that cannot be tested without DNA. CDR3 length equals 17 residues. The germline CDR1 and CDR2 sequences are SGDLS and YYNGEE. CDR3 protein: CASSVGTGAQYDTEAFF.

The chain carries TRBV7-9 and TRBJ2-1; TCRdb's D call, TRBD1, is unchecked because there is no DNA. The CDR3 sequence is 16 residues long. Per the germline V gene, CDR1 is SEHNR and CDR2 is FQNEAQ (reference sequence). CDR3 protein: CASSSVEGSSYNEQFF.

V usage is TRBV4-2 and J usage is TRBJ2-5. From germline, CDR1 is LGHNA and CDR2 YNFKEQ. There are 13 residues in the CDR3. CDR3 region: CASSRTIQETQYF.

This chain joins TRBV12-3 or TRBV12-4 and TRBJ1-5; the TCRdb D gene call, TRBD1, has no DNA to confirm it. The CDR3 covers 13 residues. This CDR3 reads CASSGTGGVPQHF.

This chain joins TRBV6-5 and TRBJ2-7; TCRdb picks TRBD1, but there is no DNA to check that call. The CDR3 extends over 18 amino acids. Germline CDR1 reads MNHEY; CDR2 reads SVGAGI. CDR3 sequence: CASSYSPLISLVGDEQYF.

The J gene is TRBJ2-7, the V gene TRBV5-1; absent DNA, TCRdb's TRBD2 call cannot be checked. Germline V lookup: CDR1 SGHRS, CDR2 YFSETQ. The CDR3 covers 13 residues. The CDR3 here is CASSVAGAYEQYF.

The chain uses TRBV9 and TRBJ2-5; the TRBD2 assignment by TCRdb is unverifiable without DNA. Per the germline V gene, CDR1 is SGDLS and CDR2 is YYNGEE. The CDR3 sequence is 17 residues long. The CDR3 loop reads CASSVDGRGTLKETQYF.

The rearrangement links TRBV12-3 or TRBV12-4 to TRBJ2-1; TCRdb gives TRBD1 as the D gene, but with no DNA this cannot be confirmed. The CDR3 has 13 amino acids. CDR3 residues: CASSPTGPNEQFF.

J is TRBJ2-1 and V is TRBV3-1; TCRdb reports TRBD1, a call that lacks DNA to check it against. The germline V gene encodes CDR1 LGHDT and CDR2 YNNKEL (reference sequence). The CDR3 extends over 17 amino acids. The CDR3: CASSQNRGREVVNEQFF.

The genes are TRBV20-1 and TRBJ2-3. The CDR3 has 13 residues. Germline V gene data show CDR1 as DFQATT and CDR2 as SNEGSKA (reference sequence). The CDR3 is CSAEAVKGDTQYF.

The CDR3 here is CASSQIPGAGAKNIQYF. The V and J genes are TRBV5-1 and TRBJ2-4; checking the TCRdb D call of TRBD1 is not possible without DNA. CDR3 length equals 17 residues. Germline values: CDR1 SGHRS, CDR2 YFSETQ. Supplemented by reference TRBV5-1 and TRBJ2-4, the full variable domain reads KAGVTQTPRYLIKTRGQQVTLSCSPISGHRSVSWYQQTPGQGLQFLFEYFSETQRNKGNFPGRFSGRQFSNSRSEMNVSTLELGDSALYLCASSQIPGAGAKNIQYFGAGTRLSVL.

The rearrangement uses TRBV29-1 and TRBJ2-1; TCRdb's assignment of TRBD2 cannot be checked, as there is no DNA. Germline-derived CDR1 and CDR2 are SQVTM and ANQGSEA. This CDR3 is built from 14 residues. The CDR3 sequence is CSVGPPSGNNEQFF.

The chain has TRBV5-1 and TRBJ2-2; TCRdb returns TRBD2, unconfirmable since there is no DNA. The CDR3 covers 18 residues. Germline values: CDR1 SGHRS, CDR2 YFSETQ. The CDR3 loop reads CASSLGGSGGYNTGELFF.

This chain connects TRBV20-1 to TRBJ2-7; the TRBD1 assignment by TCRdb is unverifiable without DNA. This CDR3 is built from 11 residues. Germline CDR1 reads DFQATT; CDR2 reads SNEGSKA (reference sequence). The CDR3 protein is CSWVQGYEQYF.

The chain has TRBV5-1 and TRBJ1-1; TCRdb gives TRBD1 as the D gene, but with no DNA this cannot be confirmed. The CDR3 totals 15 residues. Germline CDR1 and CDR2: SGHRS and YFSETQ. CDR3 sequence: CASSSRQGGGAEAFF. Full variable domain (rest looked up from reference TRBV5-1 and TRBJ1-1): KAGVTQTPRYLIKTRGQQVTLSCSPISGHRSVSWYQQTPGQGLQFLFEYFSETQRNKGNFPGRFSGRQFSNSRSEMNVSTLELGDSALYLCASSSRQGGGAEAFFGQGTRLTVV.

The chain links TRBV20-1 to TRBJ2-2; TCRdb indicates TRBD2, and absent DNA this call remains unverified. CDR3 size: 16 residues. Germline V lookup: CDR1 DFQATT, CDR2 SNEGSKA (reference sequence). The CDR3 is CSVPRAGGLNTGELFF.

This rearrangement joins TRBV20-1 to TRBJ2-7; TCRdb designates TRBD1, a call that cannot be tested without DNA. CDR1 and CDR2 from the germline V gene are DFQATT and SNEGSKA (reference sequence). This CDR3 contains 13 residues. This CDR3 reads CSASPHLPYEQYF.

The V and J genes are TRBV7-8 and TRBJ2-3; TCRdb lists TRBD1, though no DNA is available to test this call. This CDR3 contains 16 residues. Per the germline V gene, CDR1 is SGHVS and CDR2 is FQNEAQ. CDR3 region: CASSFQGTVQGDTQYF.

This rearrangement joins TRBV27 to TRBJ1-1; TCRdb selects TRBD1, and the lack of DNA leaves this call unchecked. Germline-derived CDR1 and CDR2 are MNHEY and SMNVEV (reference sequence). The CDR3 consists of 14 residues. CDR3 region: CASSPGTSNTEAFF.

The V call is TRBV4-3, the J call TRBJ1-4; TCRdb outputs TRBD1, but without DNA this stays unchecked. CDR1 is LGHNA, CDR2 YSLEER, per germline. This CDR3 spans 15 amino acids. CDR3 region: CASSLQGAMYEKLFF.

The chain carries TRBV7-8 and TRBJ1-4; TCRdb indicates TRBD1, and absent DNA this call remains unverified. Germline V CDR1 and CDR2: SGHVS, FQNEAQ. This CDR3 has 15 amino acids. The CDR3 spells CASSLGDTLGEKLFF.